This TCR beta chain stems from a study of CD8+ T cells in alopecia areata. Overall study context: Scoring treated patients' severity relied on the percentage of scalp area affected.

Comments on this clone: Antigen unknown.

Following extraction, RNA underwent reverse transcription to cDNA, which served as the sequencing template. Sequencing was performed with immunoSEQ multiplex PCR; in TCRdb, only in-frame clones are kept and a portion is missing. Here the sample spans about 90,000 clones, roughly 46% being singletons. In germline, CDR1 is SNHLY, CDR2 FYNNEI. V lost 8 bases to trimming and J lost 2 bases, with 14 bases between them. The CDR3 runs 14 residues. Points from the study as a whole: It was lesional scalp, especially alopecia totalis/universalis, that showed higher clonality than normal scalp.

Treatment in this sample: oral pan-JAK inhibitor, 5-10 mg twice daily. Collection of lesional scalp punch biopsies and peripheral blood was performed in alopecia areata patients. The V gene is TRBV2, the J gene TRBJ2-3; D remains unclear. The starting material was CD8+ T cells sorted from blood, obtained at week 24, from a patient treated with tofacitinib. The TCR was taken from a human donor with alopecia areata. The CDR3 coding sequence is TGTGCCAGCCTTATATTGTCGAACACAGATACGCAGTATTTT. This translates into CASLILSNTDTQYF. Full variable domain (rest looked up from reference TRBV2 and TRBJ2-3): EPEVTQTPSHQVTQMGQEVILRCVPISNHLYFYWYRQILGQKVEFLVSFYNNEISEKSEIFDDQFSVERPDGSNFTLKIRSTKLEDSAMYFCASLILSNTDTQYFGPGTRLTVL.